Following are 14 T cell receptor beta chains from one sample sequenced in a study of T-cell memory formation after mild COVID-19. MiXCR was run by TCRdb on the 5' RACE reads, yielding one entry per CDR3 protein. The sample includes about 290,000 distinct CDR3 sequences, less than 20% of them seen just once. The sequencing sample was made of PBMCs or a T cell subset sorted from them (not recorded which). All receptors come from a man aged 18 to 29 who had mild COVID-19 (a few samples of this study predate the infection). Cell type and time point are not known.

As concerns this clonotype: One base away lies a much larger clone, so this may be a sequencing read error. The CDR3 DNA follows: TGTGCCAGCAGTTACAGGGCAGCCTACGAGCAGTACTTC. Amino acids: CASSYRAAYEQYF. The V call is TRBV6-6, the J call TRBJ2-7, with D hard to call. Trimming removed 2 bases at V and 2 bases at J, with 7 bases between. This CDR3 contains 13 residues. Germline values: CDR1 MNHNY, CDR2 SVGAGI (reference sequence).

This clonotype was counted a few times. The V call is TRBV6-6, the J call TRBJ1-5; a weak D match, TRBD1 (6 bases). The CDR3 covers 17 residues. With 2 bases removed from V and 3 bases from J, the gap between germline ends came to 17 bases. Germline V gives CDR1 MNHNY, CDR2 SVGAGI (reference sequence). As DNA, the CDR3 is TGTGCCAGCAGTTACACCGGACAGCAGGGAAACAATCAGCCCCAGCATTTT. It yields the protein CASSYTGQQGNNQPQHF.

At least ten counts were recorded for this clonotype. This chain links TRBV6-6 with TRBJ1-4, with TRBD1 matching over 7 bases. Germline V CDR1 and CDR2: MNHNY, SVGAGI (reference sequence). This CDR3 comprises 14 residues. The ends lost 4 bases at V and 8 bases at J; junction bases unmatched: 7. The CDR3 is CASSSDRVGEKLFF. CDR3 DNA: TGTGCCAGCAGTTCTGACAGGGTGGGGGAAAAACTGTTTTTT.

The table lists this clonotype with a few counts. The V and J genes are TRBV20-1 and TRBJ2-2; possible D gene TRBD2, 6 bases. Between the trimmed V and J ends, which lost 0 bases and 5 bases, there was a span of 10 bases. Germline lookup yields CDR1 DFQATT and CDR2 SNEGSKA (reference sequence). This CDR3 has 14 amino acids. The CDR3 nucleotides are TGCAGTGCTAGAGATCGGGGGTTAACCGGGGAGCTGTTTTTT. Encoded protein: CSARDRGLTGELFF.

This chain connects TRBV6-6 to TRBJ2-3, with TRBD2 as a possible D gene (8 bases). Germline V gene data show CDR1 as MNHNY and CDR2 as SVGAGI (reference sequence). Trimming stripped 5 bases from V and 6 bases from J, with 24 bases between. The CDR3 runs to 17 residues. The CDR3 region has the DNA TGTGCCAGCAGTGCCGACAGGGTCAGCGGGGGAGGGGATACGCAGTATTTT. It encodes CASSADRVSGGGDTQYF.

The chain uses TRBV6-2 or TRBV6-3 and TRBJ2-5; D is undetermined. This CDR3 spans 16 amino acids. Trimming took off 0 bases at V and 4 bases at J, with 15 bases between the two ends. Germline V gives CDR1 MNHEY, CDR2 SVGEGT. The CDR3 loop is CASSYSSGVPPETQYF. CDR3 nucleotides: TGTGCCAGCAGTTACTCGAGTGGGGTGCCTCCAGAGACCCAGTACTTC.

The gene calls are TRBV20-1 and TRBJ2-1; D possibly corresponds to TRBD2 (5 bases). Germline CDR1 DFQATT, CDR2 SNEGSKA (reference sequence). V was shortened by 5 bases and J by 8 bases, with 13 bases between the two germline ends. CDR3 size: 12 residues. The CDR3 is CSASSTSYEQFF. CDR3 sequence (DNA): TGCAGTGCTTCCTCCACTAGTTATGAGCAGTTCTTC.

This clonotype was found many times. The CDR3 sequence: CASSQEGTPSTDTQYF. The CDR3 nucleotides are TGCGCCAGCAGCCAAGAAGGAACACCCAGCACAGATACGCAGTATTTT. The genes are TRBV4-1 and TRBJ2-3; D uncertain. The CDR3 has 16 residues. Germline assignment: CDR1 MGHRA and CDR2 YSYEKL. Trimming removed 0 bases at V and 0 bases at J, with 10 bases between.

A few counts support this clonotype. The V gene is TRBV11-2, the J gene TRBJ1-2, with unresolved D. The V end was cut by 3 bases, the J end by 6 bases, with 11 bases between. Per germline, CDR1 SGHAT and CDR2 FQNNGV. The CDR3 is 13 amino acids. The CDR3 nucleotides read TGTGCCAGCAGCTTTGGGCTGGACCATGGCTACACCTTC. Its translation: CASSFGLDHGYTF.

The CDR3 spells CASSSSTAHYEQYV. CDR3 sequence (DNA): TGTGCCAGCAGTTCGAGCACGGCTCACTACGAGCAGTACGTC. The chain recombines TRBV12-3 or TRBV12-4 with TRBJ2-7; D remains unclear. The V gene lost 4 bases and the J gene lost 3 bases, with 13 bases spanning the gap. The CDR3 consists of 14 residues.

This clonotype was seen a handful of times. A much larger clonotype is one base distant, so this may be a read error. This chain uses TRBV5-1 with TRBJ2-5, with 7 bases identical to TRBD1. The J segment lost 3 bases and the V segment lost 0 bases, leaving 2 bases of the junction unmatched. Per the germline V gene, CDR1 is SGHRS and CDR2 is YFSETQ. The CDR3 contains 14 residues. The CDR3 reads CASSLEGGKETQYF. In DNA form, the CDR3 reads TGCGCCAGCAGCTTGGAAGGGGGCAAAGAGACCCAGTACTTC.

This chain joins TRBV6-2 or TRBV6-3 and TRBJ1-6; D gene ambiguous. Germline CDR1 and CDR2: MNHEY and SVGEGT. This CDR3 has 13 amino acids. V lost 6 bases and J lost 10, with 13 bases in between. As DNA, the CDR3 is TGTGCCAGCAGCGATGACCGCGACTCACCCCTCCACTTT. Residues: CASSDDRDSPLHF.

In this sample, this clonotype turned up many times. This chain's CDR3 is CASSQEGDNQPQHF. For the CDR3, the DNA is TGTGCCAGCAGCCAAGAAGGGGACAATCAGCCCCAGCATTTT. This rearrangement joins TRBV3-1 to TRBJ1-5, with D maybe TRBD1 (5 bases). V lost 0 bases to trimming and J lost 3 bases, with 6 bases between them. Germline V gene sequence: CDR1 LGHDT, CDR2 YNNKEL (reference sequence). CDR3 length: 14 residues.

This clonotype came up a few times. The chain employs TRBV27 and TRBJ1-2; 9 bases align to TRBD1. Germline V gives CDR1 MNHEY, CDR2 SMNVEV (reference sequence). Trimming cost V 2 bases and J 4 bases; bases outside gene matches: 2. The CDR3 contains 14 residues. The CDR3 sequence: CASSLTGGPYGYTF. The CDR3 nucleotides are TGTGCCAGCAGTTTAACAGGGGGCCCCTATGGCTACACCTTC.